This record looks at one T cell receptor beta chain sequence and its context. The antigen remains unidentified. Using immunoSEQ multiplex PCR, the repertoire was profiled, and TCRdb retains in-frame clones only, with some absent. The sample records around 35,000 clones, approximately 86% being singletons. This sample was taken from a study of OX40 agonist ivuxolimab in advanced cancers. In the study overall: Earlier anti-PD-1, anti-PD-L1 or anti-CTLA-4 therapy was permitted; less than 50% had received some.

The study sampled blood at baseline, cycle 4 day 1, and cycle 7 day 1. This CDR3 contains 14 residues. Per the germline V gene, CDR1 is MNHNS and CDR2 is SASEGT. V lost 3 bases, J lost 0 bases, and 9 bases lay in between. Study-wide results and limits: Low normalized clonal expansion also occurred in some nonresponding patients. Researchers report that CD8+ T cells had, on average, more expanded clones than CD4+.

The sample here was CD4+ or CD8+ T cells sorted from blood, taken in a trial of the OX40 agonist ivuxolimab. This chain uses TRBV6-1 with TRBJ2-7; D not resolved. This sequence originates from an adult with an advanced solid tumor such as melanoma, head and neck, liver or kidney cancer. Here the CDR3 reads CASSDSISSYEQYF. In nucleotides, the CDR3 is TGTGCCAGCAGTGATTCCATTAGCTCCTACGAGCAGTACTTC.